The T cell receptor (beta chain) described here comes from a study of cytomegalovirus exposure and HLA in healthy donors. Study-wide results and limits: Follow-up analysis later connected one missense variant in DCLRE1C with trimming of TCR beta V- and J-genes. An Asian-associated ancestry cluster reportedly showed fewer N-insertions than the roughly 670-donor mean in a later analysis. TRBV6-2, TRBV6-3 and some other V segments were excluded as indistinguishable. Clonal expansion, a later analysis showed, was greater in HLA-associated TCR beta chains than in equally common others.

13 Jbeta primers and 60 Vbeta primers were used for the PCR. Produced via immunoSEQ multiplex PCR; TCRdb's table is partial and in-frame only. The sample contains more than 95,000 clones, roughly 80% of which appear only once. In regard to this clone: The antigen is not known.

Trimming took off 5 bases at V and 3 bases at J, with 14 bases between the two ends. Germline CDR1 MNHEY, CDR2 SVGAGI. CDR3 length equals 14 residues. This chain links TRBV6-5 with TRBJ2-7; weak D call: TRBD1 (6 bases). The sequenced material came from PBMCs. The clonotype was recovered from a man younger than 40 in good health and CMV-seropositive. The CDR3: CASSKLTGGYEQYF. In DNA, the CDR3 is TGTGCCAGCAGTAAATTGACAGGCGGCTACGAGCAGTACTTC.